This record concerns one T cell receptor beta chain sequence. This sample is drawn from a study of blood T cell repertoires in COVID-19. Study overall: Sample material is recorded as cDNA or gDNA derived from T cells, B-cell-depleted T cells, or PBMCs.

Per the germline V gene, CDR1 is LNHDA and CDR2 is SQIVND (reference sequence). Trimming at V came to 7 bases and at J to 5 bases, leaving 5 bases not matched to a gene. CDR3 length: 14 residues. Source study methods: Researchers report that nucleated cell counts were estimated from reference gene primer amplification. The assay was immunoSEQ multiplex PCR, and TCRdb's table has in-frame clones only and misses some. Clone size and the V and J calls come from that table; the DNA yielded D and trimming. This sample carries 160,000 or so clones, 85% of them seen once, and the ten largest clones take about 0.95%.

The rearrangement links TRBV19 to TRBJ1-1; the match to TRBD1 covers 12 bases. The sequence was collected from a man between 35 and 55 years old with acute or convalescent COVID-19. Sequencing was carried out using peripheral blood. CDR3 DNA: TGTGCCAGTAAACGGGACAGGGGGCAAACTGAAGCTTTCTTT. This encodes CASKRDRGQTEAFF.